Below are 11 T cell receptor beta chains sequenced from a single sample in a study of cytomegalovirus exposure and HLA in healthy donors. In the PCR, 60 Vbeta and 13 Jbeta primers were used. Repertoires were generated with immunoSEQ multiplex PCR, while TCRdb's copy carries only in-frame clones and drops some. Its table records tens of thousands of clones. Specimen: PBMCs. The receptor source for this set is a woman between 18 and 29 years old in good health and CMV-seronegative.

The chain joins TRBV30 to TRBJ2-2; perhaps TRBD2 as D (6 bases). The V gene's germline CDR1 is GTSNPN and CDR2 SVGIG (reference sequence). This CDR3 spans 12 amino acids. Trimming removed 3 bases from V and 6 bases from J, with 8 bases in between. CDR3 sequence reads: CAWSSSAGELFF. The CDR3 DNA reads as TGTGCCTGGAGCTCTAGCGCCGGGGAGCTGTTTTTT. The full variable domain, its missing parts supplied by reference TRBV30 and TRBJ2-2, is SQTIHQWPATLVQPVGSPLSLECTVEGTSNPNLYWYRQAAGRGLQLLFYSVGIGQISSEVPQNLSASRPQDRQFILSSKKLLLSDSGFYLCAWSSSAGELFFGEGSRLTVL.

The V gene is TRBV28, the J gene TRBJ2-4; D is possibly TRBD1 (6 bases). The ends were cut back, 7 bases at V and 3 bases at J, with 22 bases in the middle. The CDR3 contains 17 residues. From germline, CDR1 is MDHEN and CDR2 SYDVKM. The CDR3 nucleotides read TGTGCCAGCATCCCTGCTTTGGGGGCGGTGGGCAAAAACATTCAGTACTTC. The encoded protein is CASIPALGAVGKNIQYF.

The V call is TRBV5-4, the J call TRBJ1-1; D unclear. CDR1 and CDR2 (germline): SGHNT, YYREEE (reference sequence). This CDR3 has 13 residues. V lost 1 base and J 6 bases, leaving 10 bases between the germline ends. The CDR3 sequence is CASSLIEGSEAFF. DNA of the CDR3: TGTGCCAGCAGCTTGATCGAGGGCTCTGAAGCTTTCTTT.

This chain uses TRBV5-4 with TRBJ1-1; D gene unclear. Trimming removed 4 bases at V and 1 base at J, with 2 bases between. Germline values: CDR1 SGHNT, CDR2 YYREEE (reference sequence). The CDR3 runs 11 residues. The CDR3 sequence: CASSQNTEAFF. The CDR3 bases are TGTGCCAGCAGCCAGAACACTGAAGCTTTCTTT.

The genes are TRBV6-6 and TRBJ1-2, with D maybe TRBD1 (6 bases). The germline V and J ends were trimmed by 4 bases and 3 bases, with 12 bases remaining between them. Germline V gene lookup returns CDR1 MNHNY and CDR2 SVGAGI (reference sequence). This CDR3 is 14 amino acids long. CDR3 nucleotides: TGTGCCAGCAGTTCTTACAGGGACGACTATGGCTACACCTTC. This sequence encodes CASSSYRDDYGYTF.

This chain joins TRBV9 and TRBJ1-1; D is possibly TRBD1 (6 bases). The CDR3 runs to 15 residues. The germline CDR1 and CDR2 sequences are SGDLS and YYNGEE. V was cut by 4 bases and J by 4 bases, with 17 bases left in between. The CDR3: CASSLLQGRATEAFF. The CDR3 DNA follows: TGTGCCAGCAGCCTACTACAGGGAAGGGCCACTGAAGCTTTCTTT. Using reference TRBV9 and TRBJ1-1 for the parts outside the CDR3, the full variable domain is DSGVTQTPKHLITATGQRVTLRCSPRSGDLSVYWYQQSLDQGLQFLIQYYNGEERAKGNILERFSAQQFPDLHSELNLSSLELGDSALYFCASSLLQGRATEAFFGQGTRLTVV.

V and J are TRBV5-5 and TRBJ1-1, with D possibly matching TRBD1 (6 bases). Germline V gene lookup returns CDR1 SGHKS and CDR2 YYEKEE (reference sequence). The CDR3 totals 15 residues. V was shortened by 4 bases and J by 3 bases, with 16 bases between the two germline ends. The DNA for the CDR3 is TGTGCCAGCAGCCCGAATAGGGCAGGGGACACTGAAGCTTTCTTT. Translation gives CASSPNRAGDTEAFF.

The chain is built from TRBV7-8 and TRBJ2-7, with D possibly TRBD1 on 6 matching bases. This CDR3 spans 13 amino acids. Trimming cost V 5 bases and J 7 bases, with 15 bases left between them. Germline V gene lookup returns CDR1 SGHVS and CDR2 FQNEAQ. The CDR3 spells CASSKEQGVEQYF. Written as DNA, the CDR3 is TGTGCCAGCAGCAAAGAACAGGGAGTAGAGCAGTACTTC.

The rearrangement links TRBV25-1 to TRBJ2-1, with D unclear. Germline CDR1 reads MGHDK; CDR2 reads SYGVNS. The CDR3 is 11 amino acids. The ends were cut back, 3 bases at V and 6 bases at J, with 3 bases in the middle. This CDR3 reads CASSDSNEQFF. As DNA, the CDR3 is TGTGCCAGCAGTGACAGCAATGAGCAGTTCTTC.

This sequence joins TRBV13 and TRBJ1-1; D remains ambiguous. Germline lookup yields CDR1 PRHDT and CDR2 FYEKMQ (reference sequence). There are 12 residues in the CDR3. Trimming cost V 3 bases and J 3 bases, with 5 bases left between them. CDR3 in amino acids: CASSFSDTEAFF. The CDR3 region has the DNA TGTGCCAGCAGCTTCAGTGACACTGAAGCTTTCTTT.

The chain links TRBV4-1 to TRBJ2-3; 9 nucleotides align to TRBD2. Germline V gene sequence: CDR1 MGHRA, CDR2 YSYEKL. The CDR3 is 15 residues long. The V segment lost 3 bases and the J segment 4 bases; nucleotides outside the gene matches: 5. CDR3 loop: CASSHLSGSSDTQYF. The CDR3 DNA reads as TGCGCCAGCAGCCACCTTAGCGGGAGCTCAGATACGCAGTATTTT.